A single sample gave rise to the 22 T cell receptor beta chains below, sequenced in a study of T cells after yellow fever vaccination. MiXCR was run by TCRdb on the 5' RACE reads, yielding one entry per CDR3 protein. This table holds about 400,000 distinct CDR3 sequences, 6% to 8% found once. The material sequenced was PBMCs, taken 5 days after the yellow fever booster vaccination. These receptors all come from a young man who received the YFV17D yellow fever vaccine.

This clonotype was seen only a few times. The chain combines TRBV5-1 with TRBJ2-5, with D perhaps TRBD2 (6 bases). From germline, CDR1 is SGHRS and CDR2 YFSETQ. This CDR3 is built from 16 residues. Trimming shortened V by 4 bases and J by 5 bases, and 21 bases separated the two germline ends. The CDR3 region is CASSVNRRGRGETQYF. CDR3 DNA: TGCGCCAGCAGCGTAAACCGGAGGGGACGAGGGGAGACCCAGTACTTC.

The V and J genes are TRBV19 and TRBJ2-1; D not certain. Germline V gene sequence: CDR1 LNHDA, CDR2 SQIVND (reference sequence). The CDR3 length is 14 residues. Trimming left V 7 bases short and J 2 bases short, with 12 bases between. The DNA for the CDR3 is TGTGCCAGTAACCCAGCTTTAACCTACAATGAGCAGTTCTTC. Translating it yields CASNPALTYNEQFF.

The V and J genes are TRBV20-1 and TRBJ2-3, with 9 positions matching TRBD2. CDR1 and CDR2 from the germline V gene are DFQATT and SNEGSKA (reference sequence). The CDR3 runs 13 residues. V was clipped by 6 bases and J by 3 bases; unmatched bases: 4. The chain's CDR3 is CSAERGETDTQYF. CDR3 DNA sequence: TGCAGTGCAGAGCGGGGGGAGACAGATACGCAGTATTTT.

A remark on this clonotype: Sequence at one end of the junction differs from germline and may be a read error. The gene calls are TRBV7-2 and TRBJ2-3; D is undetermined. Germline CDR1 SGHTA, CDR2 FQGNSA. There are 15 residues in the CDR3. The CDR3 DNA reads as TGTGCCAGCACCCCGATCTCGGGCCGTGAAGGTGACGCAAGTTTT. Translation: CASTPISGREGDASF.

V and J are TRBV12-3 or TRBV12-4 and TRBJ2-5; D unresolved. This CDR3 comprises 14 residues. V lost 4 bases and J 7 bases, leaving 16 bases between the germline ends. Here the CDR3 DNA reads TGTGCCAGCAGTTGGGGAATCGCGGTGGGGACCCAGTACTTC. Translated, it gives CASSWGIAVGTQYF.

This chain uses TRBV5-4 with TRBJ2-1; D may correspond to TRBD1 or TRBD2 (5 bases each). Germline CDR1 and CDR2: SGHNT and YYREEE (reference sequence). The CDR3 is 16 residues long. Trimming took off 4 bases at V and 0 bases at J, with 14 bases between the two ends. CDR3 region: CASSRDGQSSYNEQFF. The CDR3 DNA reads TGTGCCAGCAGCCGGGACGGTCAAAGCTCCTACAATGAGCAGTTCTTC.

A few counts support this clonotype. The junction shows a germline mismatch at one end, possibly a read error. The chain employs TRBV7-7 and TRBJ2-5, with no clear D. The germline V gene has CDR1 SSHAT and CDR2 FNYEAQ (reference sequence). The CDR3 spans 15 residues. The CDR3 sequence: CASSLDGRGQETQYF. The CDR3 DNA sequence: TGTGCTAGCAGCTTAGATGGGCGTGGACAAGAGACCCAGTACTTC.

Only a few counts were recorded for this clonotype. The chain recombines TRBV12-3 or TRBV12-4 with TRBJ1-5; perhaps TRBD1 as D (5 bases). Deletions cut 6 bases from V and 3 bases from J, with 12 bases between. The CDR3 is made up of 14 amino acids. The CDR3 spells CASRYGTVNQPQHF. The CDR3 coding sequence is TGTGCCAGCAGATACGGGACGGTCAATCAGCCCCAGCATTTT.

This clonotype came up many times. The junction shows a germline mismatch at one end, possibly a read error. The chain joins TRBV7-2 to TRBJ2-7; a weak D match, TRBD1 (5 bases). Germline V CDR1 and CDR2: SGHTA, FQGNSA. The CDR3 covers 13 residues. The CDR3 bases are TGCGCCAGCAGCCTTGGGGCCTCCTACGAGCAGTACTTC. This translates into CASSLGASYEQYF.

V is TRBV7-2 and J is TRBJ2-5; D unclear. The CDR3 runs to 13 residues. Germline loops: CDR1 SGHTA, CDR2 FQGNSA. V lost 10 bases, J lost 4 bases, and 16 bases lay in between. The CDR3 DNA reads TGTGCCACCGCCCCGGCGCCGCCAGAGACCCAGTACTTC. Protein product: CATAPAPPETQYF.

The chain uses TRBV18 and TRBJ2-1; 14 bases are a match to TRBD2. The CDR3 runs 16 residues. Unmatched junction bases numbered 5, after V lost 3 bases and J lost 7 bases. Germline V gene data show CDR1 as KGHSH and CDR2 as LQKENI. CDR3 loop: CASSPGTSGSFNEQFF. The CDR3 DNA reads TGTGCCAGCTCACCCGGGACTAGCGGGAGCTTTAATGAGCAGTTCTTC. Full variable domain (rest looked up from reference TRBV18 and TRBJ2-1): NAGVMQNPRHLVRRRGQEARLRCSPMKGHSHVYWYRQLPEEGLKFMVYLQKENIIDESGMPKERFSAEFPKEGPSILRIQQVVRGDSAAYFCASSPGTSGSFNEQFFGPGTRLTVL.

This clonotype was counted between two and nine times. One junction end disagrees with the germline gene, perhaps due to a read error. The CDR3: CASSLGPSRPGDNAQFF. CDR3 sequence (DNA): TGTGCCAGCAGCCTTGGACCCAGCAGACCTGGGGACAATGCGCAGTTCTTC. The V and J genes are TRBV5-4 and TRBJ2-1, with D maybe TRBD1 (6 bases). The CDR3 runs 17 residues. The V gene's germline CDR1 is SGHNT and CDR2 YYREEE (reference sequence).

A word on this clonotype: Because the CDR3 is missing its conserved closing phenylalanine or tryptophan, this is likely a read error. In DNA form, the CDR3 reads TGCGCCAGCAGCGTCGGGACAGATACAGATACGCAGTATTCT. Amino acids: CASSVGTDTDTQYS. The rearrangement links TRBV5-1 to TRBJ2-3; 7 nucleotides align to TRBD1. Per the germline V gene, CDR1 is SGHRS and CDR2 is YFSETQ. The CDR3 spans 14 residues. The V gene end was trimmed by 4 bases and the J gene end by 3 bases; junction bases not matched to a gene: 5.

In this sample, this clonotype turned up a few times. The chain joins TRBV29-1 to TRBJ2-3; D remains unclear. CDR3 length: 12 residues. CDR1 SQVTM and CDR2 ANQGSEA come from the germline V gene. V was shortened by 6 bases and J by 0 bases, with 7 bases between the two germline ends. The CDR3 loop reads CSVTSSTDTQYF. CDR3 bases: TGCAGCGTAACATCTAGCACAGATACGCAGTATTTT.

This clonotype was detected many times. J is TRBJ2-3 and V is TRBV7-9; D is perhaps TRBD1 or TRBD2 (5 bases each). This CDR3 comprises 17 residues. The germline V gene has CDR1 SEHNR and CDR2 FQNEAQ (reference sequence). V lost 4 bases and J 6 bases, leaving 23 bases between the germline ends. CDR3 in amino acids: CASSSPGTPVLADTQYF. DNA for the CDR3: TGTGCCAGCAGCTCCCCCGGGACCCCCGTCCTGGCGGATACGCAGTATTTT.

This clonotype has at least ten counts. The V call is TRBV5-1, the J call TRBJ2-2; D is perhaps TRBD2 (5 bases). V dropped 0 bases and J dropped 0 bases, with 6 bases sitting between them. Germline lookup yields CDR1 SGHRS and CDR2 YFSETQ. CDR3 length: 15 amino acids. The CDR3 nucleotides read TGCGCCAGCAGCTTGGGTAGCGCGAACACCGGGGAGCTGTTTTTT. Translation gives CASSLGSANTGELFF.

This clonotype was counted a few times. The chain carries TRBV6-2 or TRBV6-3 and TRBJ2-1; D uncertain. CDR3 length: 18 amino acids. Germline loops: CDR1 MNHEY, CDR2 SVGEGT. V dropped 7 bases and J dropped 7 bases, with 29 bases sitting between them. The CDR3 DNA reads TGTGCCAGCATCGCGCCTTCGCCGATCAGGACGAAGGCGAATGAGCAGTTCTTC. It codes for CASIAPSPIRTKANEQFF.

This clonotype has ten or more counts. Written as DNA, the CDR3 is TGTGCCAGCAGTTTTTTGGTCAGGGCTACTGGGGCCAACGTCCTGACTTTC. Amino acid sequence: CASSFLVRATGANVLTF. This rearrangement joins TRBV28 to TRBJ2-6, with a tentative D call TRBD1 (5 bases). CDR1 MDHEN and CDR2 SYDVKM come from the germline V gene. The CDR3 loop spans 17 amino acids. Trimming pared 3 bases from V and 2 bases from J, leaving 14 bases between.

This clonotype was seen ten or more times. The gene calls are TRBV20-1 and TRBJ2-1; D not certain. This CDR3 is 11 amino acids long. Germline CDR1 DFQATT, CDR2 SNEGSKA (reference sequence). V was shortened by 5 bases and J by 3 bases, with 5 bases between the two germline ends. The CDR3 spells CSAFIYNEQFF. As DNA, the CDR3 is TGCAGTGCTTTCATCTACAATGAGCAGTTCTTC.

This clonotype was seen a few times. This chain links TRBV6-2 or TRBV6-3 with TRBJ2-5, with 13 bases that match TRBD2. Germline V CDR1 and CDR2: MNHEY, SVGEGT. Trimming cost V 4 bases and J 13 bases; bases outside gene matches: 12. There are 15 residues in the CDR3. CDR3 protein: CASSSRTSGSVDPYF. CDR3 bases: TGTGCCAGCAGTTCTCGGACTAGCGGGAGTGTGGATCCGTACTTC.

The rearrangement uses TRBV18 and TRBJ2-3, with 12 nucleotides matching TRBD2. From germline, CDR1 is KGHSH and CDR2 LQKENI. Trimming cost V 1 base and J 7 bases; bases outside gene matches: 12. This CDR3 region has 18 residues. Here the CDR3 DNA reads TGTGCCAGCTCACCACGTGTCACGACTAGCGGGAGTATGAATACGCAGTATTTT. It yields the protein CASSPRVTTSGSMNTQYF. The full variable domain, in which reference TRBV18 and TRBJ2-3 provide the parts outside the CDR3, is NAGVMQNPRHLVRRRGQEARLRCSPMKGHSHVYWYRQLPEEGLKFMVYLQKENIIDESGMPKERFSAEFPKEGPSILRIQQVVRGDSAAYFCASSPRVTTSGSMNTQYFGPGTRLTVL.

The chain uses TRBV20-1 and TRBJ2-1, with 7 positions matching TRBD2. J lost 6 bases, V lost 3 bases, and 8 bases had no gene match. This CDR3 has 14 residues. In germline, CDR1 is DFQATT, CDR2 SNEGSKA (reference sequence). DNA of the CDR3: TGCAGTGCTAGGGGACTATATTATTCCAATGAGCAGTTCTTC. This translates into CSARGLYYSNEQFF.